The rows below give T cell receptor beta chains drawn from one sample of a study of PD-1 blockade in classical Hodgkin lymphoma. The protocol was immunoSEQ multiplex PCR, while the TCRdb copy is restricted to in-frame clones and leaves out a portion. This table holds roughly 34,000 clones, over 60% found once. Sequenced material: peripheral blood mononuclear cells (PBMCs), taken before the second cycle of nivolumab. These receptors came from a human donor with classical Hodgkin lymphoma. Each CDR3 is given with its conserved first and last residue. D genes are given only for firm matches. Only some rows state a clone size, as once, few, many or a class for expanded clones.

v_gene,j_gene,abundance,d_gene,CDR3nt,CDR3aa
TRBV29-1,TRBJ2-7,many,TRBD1,TGCAGCGTTGGCGCCGGGACAGTACTAGGCGAGCAGTACTTC,CSVGAGTVLGEQYF
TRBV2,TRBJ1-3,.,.,TGTGCCAGCAGTGCCAGGGGTACTGGAAACACCATATATTTT,CASSARGTGNTIYF
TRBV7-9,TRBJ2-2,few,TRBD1,TGTGCCAGCAGCTTAGCCACTAGTTTACAGGGGAGCACCGGGGAGCTGTTTTTT,CASSLATSLQGSTGELFF
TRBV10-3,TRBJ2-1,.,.,TGTGCCATCAGTCACCCCGGGACGCGGAGCTCCTACAATGAGCAGTTCTTC,CAISHPGTRSSYNEQFF
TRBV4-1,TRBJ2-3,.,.,TGCGCCAGCAGCCCCGGGAGGGGGCGAAGCACAGATACGCAGTATTTT,CASSPGRGRSTDTQYF
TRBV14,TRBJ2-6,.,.,TGTGCCAGCAGCCAAGCCGGGACCCTATCTGGGGCCAACGTCCTGACTTTC,CASSQAGTLSGANVLTF
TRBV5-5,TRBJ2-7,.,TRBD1,TGTGCCAGCAGCTTGGCCCCCCGGGACAGGCCCTACGAGCAGTACTTC,CASSLAPRDRPYEQYF
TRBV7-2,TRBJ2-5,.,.,TGTGCCAGCAGCTTAGGCGGGGCCCGTCGAGAGACCCAGTACTTC,CASSLGGARRETQYF
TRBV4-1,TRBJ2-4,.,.,TGCGCCAGCAGCCAAGAACTCGCGACAGACGCCAAAAACATTCAGTACTTC,CASSQELATDAKNIQYF
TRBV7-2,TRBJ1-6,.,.,TGTGCCAGCAGCAACGAACCCCGGGGTAATTCACCCCTCCACTTT,CASSNEPRGNSPLHF
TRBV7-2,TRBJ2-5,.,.,TGTGCCAGCAATCCTCGACAGCTAGAGACCCAGTACTTC,CASNPRQLETQYF
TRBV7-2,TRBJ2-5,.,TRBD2,TGTGCCAGCAGCTCCCGAAGACTAGCGGGGGCCCAAGAGACCCAGTACTTC,CASSSRRLAGAQETQYF
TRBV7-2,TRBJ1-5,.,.,TGTGCCAGCAGTCCAAGGGCCGGCAATCAGCCCCAGCATTTT,CASSPRAGNQPQHF
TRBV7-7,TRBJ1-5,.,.,TGTGCCAGCAGCTTAAACCAGATCAATCAGCCCCAGCATTTT,CASSLNQINQPQHF
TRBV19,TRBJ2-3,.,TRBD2,TGTGCCAGTAGTCCCTCTAGCGGGGGGGCAGATACGCAGTATTTT,CASSPSSGGADTQYF
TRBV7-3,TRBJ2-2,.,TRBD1,TGTGCCAGCAGCTTGGGGGACAGGCCCGGGGAGCTGTTTTTT,CASSLGDRPGELFF
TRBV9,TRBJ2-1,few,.,TGTGCCAGCAGCGTATGGGGACAAAAGTTCAATGAGCAGTTCTTC,CASSVWGQKFNEQFF
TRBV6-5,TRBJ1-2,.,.,TGTGCCAGCAGTTGGACAAGCTCCTATGGCTACACCTTC,CASSWTSSYGYTF
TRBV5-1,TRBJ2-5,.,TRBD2,TGCGCCAGCAGTCCGGGGGGGCAGGAGACCCAGTACTTC,CASSPGGQETQYF
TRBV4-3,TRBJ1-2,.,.,TGCGCCAGCAGCCAAGAGTCCCTACGAGCCTATGGCTACACCTTC,CASSQESLRAYGYTF
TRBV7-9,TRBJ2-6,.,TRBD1,TGTGCCAGCAAGAGGGACAGGCCCTCTGGGGCCAACGTCCTGACTTTC,CASKRDRPSGANVLTF
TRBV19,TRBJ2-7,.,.,TGTGCCAGTAGACCGATGGGGGGCAACGAGCAGTACTTC,CASRPMGGNEQYF
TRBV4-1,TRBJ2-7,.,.,TGCGCCAGCAGCCTCCTGCCCGGGGAGCAGTACTTC,CASSLLPGEQYF
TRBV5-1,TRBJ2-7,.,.,TGCGCCAGCAGCTTGGTCGGACAAACTTCCTACGAGCAGTACTTC,CASSLVGQTSYEQYF
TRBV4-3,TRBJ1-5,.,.,TGCGCCAGCAGCCAAGAGTGGGGACCCCAGCCCCAGCATTTT,CASSQEWGPQPQHF
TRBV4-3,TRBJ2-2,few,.,TGCGCCAGCAGCCAAGTGGAGAACACCGGGGAGCTGTTTTTT,CASSQVENTGELFF
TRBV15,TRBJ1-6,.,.,TGTGCCACCAGCAGAGATTTCGGGGTAGGGTCACCCCTCCACTTT,CATSRDFGVGSPLHF
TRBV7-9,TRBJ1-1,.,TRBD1,TGTGCCAGCAGCGACGCAGGGGGCTTGGGGACTGAAGCTTTCTTT,CASSDAGGLGTEAFF
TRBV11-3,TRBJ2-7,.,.,TGTGCCAGCAGCCCAAAGGATGGTGGCAGAGGGGGCTACGAGCAGTACTTC,CASSPKDGGRGGYEQYF
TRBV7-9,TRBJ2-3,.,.,TGTGCCAGCAGCGACCAGAGCAGGTACACAGATACGCAGTATTTT,CASSDQSRYTDTQYF